The table lists the clone carrying this T cell receptor (beta chain) with a few counts. Its specificity is not known. A single record per CDR3 protein comes from TCRdb applying MiXCR to the reads. The sample contains about 770,000 distinct CDR3 sequences, almost 30% of which appear only once. Trimming at V came to 3 bases and at J to 3 bases, leaving 7 bases not matched to a gene. Per germline, CDR1 MNHEY and CDR2 SMNVEV (reference sequence). There are 16 residues in the CDR3. The data stem from a study of T cell repertoires in cytomegalovirus infection. Study-level information: In the study, CMV epitopes included recently identified HLA-C-restricted and well-studied HLA-B-restricted ones. Both a matching HLA type and CMV infection were indicated by public TCR beta signatures. Study results and limitations: Clonotypes of TCR beta that were HLA-C-restricted and CMV-specific dominated the ex vivo response. Using cumulative public TCR beta family frequency, the authors identified those who carried CMV together with the relevant HLA.

Source: cultured CD8+ T cells from PBMCs, taken from culture after CMV antigen stimulation. The rearrangement uses TRBV27 and TRBJ2-1; 8 bases are shared with TRBD2. The source of this sequence is a human donor in good health (CMV status not recorded). Some clones in this sample may be carry-over from other donors' samples. This CDR3 is CASSLSSGVLYNEQFF. CDR3 in DNA: TGTGCCAGCAGTTTGAGTAGCGGGGTTCTCTACAATGAGCAGTTCTTC.